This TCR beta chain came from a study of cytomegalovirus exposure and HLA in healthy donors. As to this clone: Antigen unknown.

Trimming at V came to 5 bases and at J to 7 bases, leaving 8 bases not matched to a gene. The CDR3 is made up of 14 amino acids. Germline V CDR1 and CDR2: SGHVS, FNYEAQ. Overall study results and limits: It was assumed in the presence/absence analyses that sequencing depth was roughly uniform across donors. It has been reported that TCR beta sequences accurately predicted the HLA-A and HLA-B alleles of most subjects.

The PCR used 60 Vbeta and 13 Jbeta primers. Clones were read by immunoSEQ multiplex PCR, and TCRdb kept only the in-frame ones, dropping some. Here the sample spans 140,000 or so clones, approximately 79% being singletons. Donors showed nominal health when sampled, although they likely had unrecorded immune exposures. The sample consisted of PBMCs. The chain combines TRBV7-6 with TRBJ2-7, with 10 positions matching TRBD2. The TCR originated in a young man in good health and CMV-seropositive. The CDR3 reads CASSLSGTSAEQYF. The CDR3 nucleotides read TGTGCCAGCAGCCTATCCGGGACTAGCGCGGAGCAGTACTTC. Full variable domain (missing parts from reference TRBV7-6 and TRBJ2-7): GAGVSQSPRYKVTKRGQDVALRCDPISGHVSLYWYRQALGQGPEFLTYFNYEAQQDKSGLPNDRFSAERPEGSISTLTIQRTEQRDSAMYRCASSLSGTSAEQYFGPGTRLTVT.